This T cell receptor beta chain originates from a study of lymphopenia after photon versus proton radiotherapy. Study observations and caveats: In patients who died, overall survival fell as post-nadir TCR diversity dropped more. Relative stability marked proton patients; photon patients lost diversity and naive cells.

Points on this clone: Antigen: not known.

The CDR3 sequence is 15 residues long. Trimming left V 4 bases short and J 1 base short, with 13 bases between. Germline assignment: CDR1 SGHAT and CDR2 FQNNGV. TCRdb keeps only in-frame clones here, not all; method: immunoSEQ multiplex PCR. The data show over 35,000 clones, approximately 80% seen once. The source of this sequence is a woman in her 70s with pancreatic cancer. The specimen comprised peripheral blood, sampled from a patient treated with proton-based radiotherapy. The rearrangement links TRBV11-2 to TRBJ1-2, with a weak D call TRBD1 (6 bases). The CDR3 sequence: CASSSALQGNYGYTF. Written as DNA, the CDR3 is TGTGCCAGCAGCTCCGCCCTACAGGGTAACTATGGCTACACCTTC.